The sequence of this TCR beta chain was determined in a study of control samples from healthy donors and cancer patients. There are 14 residues in the CDR3. Germline V lookup: CDR1 KGHSH, CDR2 LQKENI. The trim removed 5 bases at V and 3 bases at J, leaving 4 bases unmatched. Profiling relied on immunoSEQ multiplex PCR, and the TCRdb table lists in-frame clones only, not all of them. Here the sample spans about 150,000 clones, 93% being singletons. The sample holds one count of this clone. Sequencing was carried out using blood. This sequence was found in a man over 45 in good health. The chain combines TRBV18 with TRBJ2-7; TRBD1 matches 10 bases. The CDR3 bases are TGTGCCAGCTCAACCGGGACAGGGGTCTACGAGCAGTACTTC. Translation gives CASSTGTGVYEQYF.